One and the same sample provided the 21 T cell receptor beta chains below, sequenced in a study of Ad26.COV2.S vaccination and SARS-CoV-2 variants. Using immunoSEQ multiplex PCR, the repertoire was profiled, and TCRdb retains in-frame clones only, with some absent. The sample lists approximately 250,000 clones, roughly 87% occurring once. Treatment given: about 20 received Ad26.COV2.S at low or high dose, single or two shots; about five received placebo; per-sample allocation not given. It was on day 63 after the first vaccine or placebo injection that samples were taken. The sample here was peripheral blood, taken in a trial of Ad26.COV2.S vaccine versus placebo. These receptors were obtained from a person between 18 and 59 years old who received the Ad26.COV2.S COVID-19 vaccine or a placebo.

The CDR3 loop reads CASRLGTSGKETQYF. The CDR3 coding sequence is TGTGCCAGCAGACTCGGGACTAGCGGTAAAGAGACCCAGTACTTC. The chain joins TRBV6-5 to TRBJ2-5, with 11 bases identical to TRBD2. V lost 6 bases and J lost 3; bases outside the gene matches: 6. Per the germline V gene, CDR1 is MNHEY and CDR2 is SVGAGI. CDR3 size: 15 residues.

The chain recombines TRBV4-1 with TRBJ2-1; the match to TRBD2 covers 11 bases. The CDR3 loop spans 22 amino acids. From germline, CDR1 is MGHRA and CDR2 YSYEKL. With 0 bases clipped from V and 1 base from J, the junction kept 17 bases outside the gene matches. CDR3 sequence reads: CASSQEEAASSGGAKSYNEQFF. As DNA, the CDR3 is TGCGCCAGCAGCCAAGAGGAAGCGGCGAGTAGCGGGGGGGCCAAATCCTACAATGAGCAGTTCTTC.

The CDR3 DNA sequence: TGTGCCAGCAGCTTAGCGCTCAGGGGTGATGAGCAGTTCTTC. Encoded protein: CASSLALRGDEQFF. The rearrangement joins TRBV7-2 to TRBJ2-1; possibly TRBD1 for D (6 bases). Germline V gives CDR1 SGHTA, CDR2 FQGNSA. The CDR3 spans 14 residues. Trimming took off 0 bases at V and 8 bases at J, with 11 bases between the two ends.

The chain combines TRBV12-3 or TRBV12-4 with TRBJ1-1; D is perhaps TRBD1 (5 bases). This CDR3 contains 13 residues. V dropped 6 bases and J dropped 3 bases, with 11 bases sitting between them. The CDR3, as DNA: TGTGCCAGCAGATCCAGGGAGTACACTGAAGCTTTCTTT. This sequence encodes CASRSREYTEAFF.

CDR3 sequence: CASFRGSEQYF. The CDR3 DNA is TGTGCCTCCTTCAGGGGGAGCGAGCAGTACTTC. This sequence joins TRBV12-1 and TRBJ2-7; TRBD1, the table's D call, lacks a check against the DNA. TRBV12-1 is a pseudogene locus. The length of the CDR3 is 11 residues.

The chain joins TRBV27 to TRBJ2-2; 8 nucleotides align to TRBD2. The CDR3 covers 14 residues. The V gene end was trimmed by 5 bases and the J gene end by 7 bases; junction bases not matched to a gene: 6. CDR1 and CDR2 (germline): MNHEY, SMNVEV (reference sequence). The CDR3 nucleotides are TGTGCCAGCAGTCCGGGACTAGGGGTCGGGGAGCTGTTTTTT. Protein product: CASSPGLGVGELFF.

The J gene is TRBJ1-1, the V gene TRBV2; 7 bases line up with TRBD1. Trimming at V came to 7 bases and at J to 5 bases, leaving 7 bases not matched to a gene. The CDR3 is 13 amino acids. CDR1 SNHLY and CDR2 FYNNEI come from the germline V gene. The CDR3 region has the DNA TGTGCCAGCACAAGACAGGGCTTTACTGAAGCTTTCTTT. Translated, it gives CASTRQGFTEAFF.

CDR3 DNA: TGTGCCAGCAGGGGAAGGGACAGGGGGTCTTCATTTGAGCAGTTCTTC. It specifies CASRGRDRGSSFEQFF. The chain has TRBV27 and TRBJ2-1; 11 bases are shared with TRBD1. Germline values: CDR1 MNHEY, CDR2 SMNVEV (reference sequence). After removal of 6 bases from V and 9 bases from J, the junction contained 13 bases not matched to a gene. This CDR3 comprises 16 residues.

Remarks on this clone: This specimen includes other DNA sequences encoding the same CDR3. The V and J genes are TRBV7-2 and TRBJ1-5, with D unclear. This CDR3 is 13 amino acids long. The V end was cut by 3 bases, the J end by 4 bases, with 7 bases between. Germline-derived CDR1 and CDR2 are SGHTA and FQGNSA. This CDR3 is CASSFNSNQPQHF. As DNA, the CDR3 is TGTGCCAGCAGCTTTAACAGTAATCAGCCCCAGCATTTT.

The chain couples TRBV18 to TRBJ1-6; D is ambiguous. V lost 3 bases and J lost 5, with 2 bases in between. Germline V gene data show CDR1 as KGHSH and CDR2 as LQKENI. The CDR3 is 12 residues long. The CDR3 sequence is CASSPNNSPLHF. Written as DNA, the CDR3 is TGTGCCAGCTCACCGAATAATTCACCCCTCCACTTT.

A few counts support this clone. The chain carries TRBV30 and TRBJ1-1; possible D gene TRBD1, 5 bases. Per the germline V gene, CDR1 is GTSNPN and CDR2 is SVGIG (reference sequence). The CDR3 is made up of 11 amino acids. The germline V and J ends were trimmed by 4 bases and 8 bases, with 11 bases remaining between them. CDR3 DNA sequence: TGTGCCTGGAATGGACGGGGCGAAGCTTTCTTT. Translation gives CAWNGRGEAFF. Full variable domain (rest looked up from reference TRBV30 and TRBJ1-1): SQTIHQWPATLVQPVGSPLSLECTVEGTSNPNLYWYRQAAGRGLQLLFYSVGIGQISSEVPQNLSASRPQDRQFILSSKKLLLSDSGFYLCAWNGRGEAFFGQGTRLTVV.

This clone has just one count. The rearrangement links TRBV6-5 to TRBJ2-3; D gene unclear. Germline lookup yields CDR1 MNHEY and CDR2 SVGAGI. V lost 0 bases and J 6 bases, leaving 7 bases between the germline ends. The CDR3 is 13 residues long. CDR3 protein: CASSYSLTDTQYF. The CDR3 DNA follows: TGTGCCAGCAGTTACTCCTTGACGGATACGCAGTATTTT.

V usage is TRBV18 and J usage is TRBJ2-3; 9 bases agree with TRBD2. The junction had 21 bases not matched to a gene; V was cut back by 0 bases and J by 5 bases. The CDR3 sequence is 21 residues long. Germline V gene data show CDR1 as KGHSH and CDR2 as LQKENI. This chain's CDR3 is CASSPPSLAGNWGAHIDTQYF. In nucleotides, the CDR3 is TGTGCCAGCTCACCACCTTCTCTAGCGGGGAACTGGGGAGCGCACATAGATACGCAGTATTTT.

The rearrangement joins TRBV13 to TRBJ2-7, with TRBD2 as a possible D gene (5 bases). The CDR3 covers 14 residues. V lost 2 bases and J lost 4, with 12 bases in between. Germline CDR1 and CDR2: PRHDT and FYEKMQ (reference sequence). CDR3 residues: CASSLSGGGYEQYV. The CDR3, as DNA: TGTGCCAGCAGCTTAAGTGGCGGAGGTTACGAGCAGTACGTC.

This sequence joins TRBV4-1 and TRBJ1-4; no clear D gene. Germline CDR1 is MGHRA and CDR2 is YSYEKL. The CDR3 runs 15 residues. Trimming removed 0 bases from V and 8 bases from J, with 13 bases in between. Written as DNA, the CDR3 is TGCGCCAGCAGCCAAGAGAGTAGGGCAGCCGAAAAACTGTTTTTT. It yields the protein CASSQESRAAEKLFF.

The chain uses TRBV6-6 and TRBJ2-7, with 11 bases lining up with TRBD2. This CDR3 region has 16 residues. Germline CDR1 and CDR2: MNHNY and SVGAGI (reference sequence). With V trimmed by 2 bases and J by 6 bases, 9 bases remained unmatched. CDR3: CASSYGLAGGGSEQYF. The CDR3 region has the DNA TGTGCCAGCAGTTACGGCCTAGCGGGGGGAGGAAGCGAGCAGTACTTC.

V gene TRBV18 combines with J gene TRBJ1-2; 7 bases align to TRBD1. This CDR3 comprises 14 residues. Germline V gene sequence: CDR1 KGHSH, CDR2 LQKENI. The ends lost 2 bases at V and 6 bases at J; junction bases unmatched: 6. The CDR3 protein is CASSPNTGDDGYTF. The CDR3 DNA sequence: TGTGCCAGCTCACCAAACACAGGGGACGATGGCTACACCTTC.

This rearrangement joins TRBV9 to TRBJ1-2; possibly TRBD1 for D (5 bases). With 5 bases removed from V and 0 bases from J, the gap between germline ends came to 14 bases. Germline values: CDR1 SGDLS, CDR2 YYNGEE. The CDR3 length is 15 residues. In DNA, the CDR3 is TGTGCCAGCAGTCCCGGGACGGAGCCTAACTATGGCTACACCTTC. Protein product: CASSPGTEPNYGYTF.

The chain uses TRBV5-5 and TRBJ2-7, with D unresolved. CDR3 length: 13 amino acids. Trimming shortened V by 0 bases and J by 7 bases, and 11 bases separated the two germline ends. Looked up from germline, CDR1 is SGHKS and CDR2 is YYEKEE (reference sequence). The CDR3 DNA sequence: TGTGCCAGCAGCTTGGCCGGCAGAAGAGAGCAGTACGTC. Amino acid sequence: CASSLAGRREQYV.

This clone was picked up a small number of times. The identical CDR3 is also encoded by other nucleotide sequences in the sample. This chain links TRBV5-6 with TRBJ2-7, with TRBD1 matching over 8 bases. Trimming removed 0 bases from V and 4 bases from J; junction bases left unmatched: 3. This CDR3 contains 14 residues. The germline CDR1 and CDR2 sequences are SGHDT and YYEEEE. CDR3: CASSLGTGGYEQYF. The CDR3, as DNA: TGTGCCAGCAGCTTGGGCACAGGGGGTTACGAGCAGTACTTC.

The chain recombines TRBV7-6 with TRBJ1-6, with D maybe TRBD1 (5 bases). The V end lost 0 bases, the J end lost 8 bases, and 14 bases lay between the germline ends. The CDR3 is 16 amino acids. Germline loops: CDR1 SGHVS, CDR2 FNYEAQ. For the CDR3, the DNA is TGTGCCAGCAGCTTAGCCCATCAGGGAGTGGATTCACCCCTCCACTTT. Translated: CASSLAHQGVDSPLHF.